The rows below give T cell receptor beta chains drawn from one sample of a study of regulatory T cells in long-lasting Graves disease. One entry per CDR3 protein results from TCRdb running MiXCR on the multiplex PCR reads. The sample consists of 700,000 or so distinct CDR3 sequences, about 32% of them appearing once. Source: peripheral blood mononuclear cells (PBMCs), taken when the disease was refractory, from a patient treated with antithyroid drugs. All receptors derive from a female donor with Graves disease. The CDR3 runs from the conserved cysteine through the conserved F or W. D genes are given only for firm matches. Rows may omit the clone size; those that give it use once, few, many or a size class.

clone_size	v_call	d_call	j_call	cdr3_aa	cdr3_nt
-	TRBV5-1	-	TRBJ2-5	CASSLHGGSSETQYF	TGCGCCAGCAGCTTGCATGGGGGGAGCTCAGAGACCCAGTACTTC
-	TRBV3-1	TRBD2	TRBJ2-5	CASSQGFREGETQYF	TGTGCCAGCAGCCAAGGTTTCAGGGAGGGCGAGACCCAGTACTTC
few	TRBV3-1	-	TRBJ2-5	CASSRGLKETQYF	TGTGCCAGCAGCCGAGGGCTGAAAGAGACCCAGTACTTC
many	TRBV28	-	TRBJ1-4	CASSLFGGANEKLFF	TGTGCCAGCAGTTTATTTGGGGGTGCTAATGAAAAACTGTTTTTT
-	TRBV6-2/TRBV6-3	-	TRBJ2-5	CASSYPRDKAFQETQYF	TGTGCCAGCAGTTACCCGAGGGATAAGGCCTTCCAAGAGACCCAGTACTTC
-	TRBV7-2	-	TRBJ1-1	CASSLVVGLEAFF	TGTGCCAGCAGCTTAGTGGTGGGACTTGAAGCTTTCTTT
many	TRBV20-1	-	TRBJ1-4	CSATRGTYEKLFF	TGCAGTGCTACCCGGGGGACTTATGAAAAACTGTTTTTT
-	TRBV18	-	TRBJ1-4	CASSPTGVAEKLFF	TGTGCCAGCTCACCGACGGGCGTCGCAGAAAAACTGTTTTTT
many	TRBV2	-	TRBJ1-2	CASSERQKNYGYTF	TGTGCCAGCAGTGAACGGCAAAAGAACTATGGCTACACCTTC
few	TRBV25-1	-	TRBJ1-2	CASTGPNYGYTF	TGTGCCAGCACCGGCCCCAACTATGGCTACACCTTC
once	TRBV5-1	-	TRBJ2-5	CASTIANRLQGTQYF	TGCGCCAGCACCATTGCCAACCGCCTACAAGGGACCCAGTACTTC
few	TRBV6-1	TRBD1	TRBJ1-1	CASSEEDRGRTEAFF	TGTGCCAGCAGTGAAGAGGACAGGGGCCGGACTGAAGCTTTCTTT
-	TRBV6-1	-	TRBJ1-1	CASSDAWGLTEAFF	TGTGCCAGCAGTGATGCATGGGGGCTTACTGAAGCTTTCTTT
few	TRBV12-3/TRBV12-4	-	TRBJ1-3	CASSLALGGRNSGNTIYF	TGTGCCAGCAGTTTAGCGCTCGGGGGCCGGAACTCTGGAAACACCATATATTTT
few	TRBV19	-	TRBJ1-5	CASTLGGHQPQHF	TGTGCCAGTACCCTCGGGGGACATCAGCCCCAGCATTTT
-	TRBV28	-	TRBJ2-4	CASSALGVAKNIQYF	TGTGCCAGCAGTGCCCTTGGTGTAGCCAAAAACATTCAGTACTTC
-	TRBV7-2	-	TRBJ2-7	CASSSQQGAYEQYF	TGTGCCAGCAGCTCCCAACAGGGTGCGTACGAGCAGTACTTC
few	TRBV10-3	-	TRBJ1-2	CAISKPGGLYGYTF	TGTGCCATCAGTAAGCCCGGTGGGTTATATGGCTACACCTTC
few	TRBV20-1	-	TRBJ1-1	CSATGHRNTEAFF	TGCAGTGCCACGGGACACAGGAACACTGAAGCTTTCTTT
few	TRBV15	-	TRBJ1-1	CATSPLWGTEAFF	TGTGCCACCAGTCCTTTGTGGGGCACTGAAGCTTTCTTT
few	TRBV3-1	TRBD1	TRBJ1-5	CASSQGGTGTQPQHF	TGTGCCAGCAGCCAAGGTGGGACAGGAACTCAGCCCCAGCATTTT
-	TRBV6-1	-	TRBJ2-7	CASSAVGLRNPTGQYF	TGTGCCAGCAGCGCCGTTGGGCTAAGAAACCCTACGGGGCAGTACTTC
few	TRBV11-2	-	TRBJ1-2	CASSRSVPYGYTF	TGTGCCAGCAGCCGCTCGGTTCCCTATGGCTACACCTTC
-	TRBV2	TRBD1	TRBJ1-1	CASSVQGVVFEGEAFF	TGTGCCAGCAGTGTACAGGGGGTCGTCTTCGAGGGTGAAGCTTTCTTT
few	TRBV6-1	-	TRBJ2-6	CASRDAGANVLTF	TGTGCCAGCAGGGACGCCGGGGCCAACGTCCTGACTTTC
-	TRBV28	TRBD2	TRBJ2-1	CASRSRGKSSGRTINYNEQFF	TGTGCCAGCAGGTCGAGGGGCAAGAGTAGCGGGAGGACTATAAACTACAATGAGCAGTTCTTC
-	TRBV5-6	-	TRBJ1-4	CASSPLSAPGEKLFF	TGTGCCAGCAGCCCCCTCAGTGCCCCGGGTGAAAAACTGTTTTTT
-	TRBV9	-	TRBJ2-7	CASSVGTLSSYEQYF	TGTGCCAGCAGCGTGGGGACGCTTAGCTCCTACGAGCAGTACTTC
many	TRBV2	-	TRBJ1-1	CASSDDGFEAFF	TGTGCCAGCAGTGATGACGGTTTTGAAGCTTTCTTT
few	TRBV7-2	TRBD1	TRBJ1-2	CASSPYGEAQGGYGYTF	TGTGCCAGCAGCCCTTACGGAGAGGCGCAGGGGGGGTATGGCTACACCTTC
few	TRBV11-2	-	TRBJ2-7	CASSLLGLFDEQYF	TGTGCCAGCAGCTTATTAGGTCTATTTGATGAGCAGTACTTC
-	TRBV6-4	TRBD1	TRBJ1-1	CASSYAQGDTEAFF	TGTGCCAGCAGTTACGCCCAGGGGGACACTGAAGCTTTCTTT
few	TRBV6-1	-	TRBJ2-7	CASRLGGIYEQYF	TGTGCCAGCAGACTTGGAGGGATCTACGAGCAGTACTTC
few	TRBV11-2	-	TRBJ2-7	CASSLEPGTTYEQYF	TGTGCCAGCAGCTTAGAGCCGGGGACCACCTACGAGCAGTACTTC
many	TRBV6-1	-	TRBJ1-2	CASSENSRNYGYTF	TGTGCCAGCAGTGAAAATAGCAGGAACTATGGCTACACCTTC
-	TRBV5-4	TRBD2	TRBJ2-7	CASTRDSGGLGEQYF	TGTGCCAGCACCCGTGATAGCGGGGGATTGGGGGAGCAGTACTTC
few	TRBV7-9	-	TRBJ2-5	CASSLAETYQETQYF	TGTGCCAGCAGCTTAGCAGAGACATACCAAGAGACCCAGTACTTC
few	TRBV11-2	TRBD1	TRBJ1-4	CASSPKTMGQGAQRAHEKLFF	TGTGCCAGCAGCCCCAAGACTATGGGACAGGGGGCGCAGAGAGCTCATGAAAAACTGTTTTTT
few	TRBV5-1	-	TRBJ2-7	CASRRRWLTDEQYF	TGCGCCAGCAGACGTAGGTGGCTAACCGACGAGCAGTACTTC
-	TRBV7-9	-	TRBJ2-7	CASSSLGQGRYEQYF	TGTGCCAGCAGCTCCTTAGGGCAGGGGCGCTACGAGCAGTACTTC
-	TRBV6-1	TRBD1	TRBJ1-1	CASSQNDRGGTEAFF	TGTGCCAGCAGCCAAAACGACAGGGGGGGGACTGAAGCTTTCTTT
-	TRBV6-1	TRBD2	TRBJ2-5	CASSRGLAGILEETQYF	TGTGCCAGCAGCCGTGGTCTAGCGGGCATATTAGAAGAGACCCAGTACTTC
many	TRBV10-3	TRBD1	TRBJ1-2	CAISRGGTGYGYTF	TGTGCCATCAGTCGAGGGGGCACAGGGTATGGCTACACCTTC
-	TRBV29-1	-	TRBJ2-7	CSVLLDGTSSYEQYF	TGCAGCGTTCTCCTGGACGGAACTAGCTCCTACGAGCAGTACTTC
-	TRBV19	TRBD1	TRBJ1-2	CASSITGERLGYTF	TGTGCCAGTAGTATTACAGGGGAAAGACTTGGCTACACCTTC
-	TRBV5-1	-	TRBJ1-6	CASSPAGGQSSYNSPLHF	TGCGCCAGCAGCCCTGCGGGGGGGCAGAGCTCCTATAATTCACCCCTCCACTTT
many	TRBV12-3/TRBV12-4	TRBD2	TRBJ2-5	CASSPGGGQETQYF	TGTGCCAGCAGCCCGGGGGGGGGGCAAGAGACCCAGTACTTC
-	TRBV20-1	-	TRBJ1-1	CSARSGGGLAFF	TGCAGTGCTAGATCCGGGGGCGGGTTAGCTTTCTTT
few	TRBV6-1	TRBD1	TRBJ1-2	CASSGQDRDGVDYGYTF	TGTGCCAGCAGTGGCCAGGACAGGGACGGGGTAGACTATGGCTACACCTTC
-	TRBV25-1	TRBD1	TRBJ2-6	CASSVTTGAGANVLTF	TGTGCCAGCAGTGTTACAACAGGGGCCGGGGCCAACGTCCTGACTTTC
few	TRBV20-1	TRBD2	TRBJ2-5	CSAYGGASGSFQETQYF	TGCAGTGCCTACGGGGGTGCTAGCGGGAGTTTTCAAGAGACCCAGTACTTC
many	TRBV2	-	TRBJ2-7	CASSEGPINSYEQYF	TGTGCCAGCAGTGAAGGGCCTATTAACTCCTACGAGCAGTACTTC
-	TRBV2	-	TRBJ1-2	CASSLEPGQGHYGYTF	TGTGCCAGCAGTTTGGAACCGGGACAAGGACACTATGGCTACACCTTC
-	TRBV19	TRBD2	TRBJ2-7	CASSTLAGHSYEQYF	TGTGCCAGTAGTACCTTAGCGGGCCACTCCTACGAGCAGTACTTC
-	TRBV2	-	TRBJ1-5	CASRGRYNQPQHF	TGTGCCAGCCGAGGACGGTACAATCAGCCCCAGCATTTT
many	TRBV28	-	TRBJ1-5	CASSLPRVGNQPQHF	TGTGCCAGCAGTTTACCCCGAGTGGGCAATCAGCCCCAGCATTTT
many	TRBV28	-	TRBJ1-5	CASSLARYQPQHF	TGTGCCAGCAGTTTAGCCAGATACCAGCCCCAGCATTTT
few	TRBV29-1	-	TRBJ1-1	CSARTPIEAFF	TGCAGCGCCAGGACTCCTATTGAAGCTTTCTTT
once	TRBV5-8	-	TRBJ1-2	CASSRTRTGNYGCTF	TGTGCCAGCAGCCGAACCCGTACGGGTAACTATGGCTGCACCTTC